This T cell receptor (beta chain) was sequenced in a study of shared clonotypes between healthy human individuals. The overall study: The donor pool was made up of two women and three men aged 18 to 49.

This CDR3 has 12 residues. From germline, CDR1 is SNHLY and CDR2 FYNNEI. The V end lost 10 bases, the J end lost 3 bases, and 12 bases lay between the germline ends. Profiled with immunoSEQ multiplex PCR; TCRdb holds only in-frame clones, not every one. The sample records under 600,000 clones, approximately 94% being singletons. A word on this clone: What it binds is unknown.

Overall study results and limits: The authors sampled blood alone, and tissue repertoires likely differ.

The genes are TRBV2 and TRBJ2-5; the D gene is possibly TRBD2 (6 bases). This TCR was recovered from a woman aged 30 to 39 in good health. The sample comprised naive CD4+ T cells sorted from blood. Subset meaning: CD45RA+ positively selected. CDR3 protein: CATSGLEETQYF. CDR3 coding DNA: TGTGCCACCAGCGGGTTGGAAGAGACCCAGTACTTC. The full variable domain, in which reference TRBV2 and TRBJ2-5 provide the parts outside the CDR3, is EPEVTQTPSHQVTQMGQEVILRCVPISNHLYFYWYRQILGQKVEFLVSFYNNEISEKSEIFDDQFSVERPDGSNFTLKIRSTKLEDSAMYFCATSGLEETQYFGPGTRLLVL.